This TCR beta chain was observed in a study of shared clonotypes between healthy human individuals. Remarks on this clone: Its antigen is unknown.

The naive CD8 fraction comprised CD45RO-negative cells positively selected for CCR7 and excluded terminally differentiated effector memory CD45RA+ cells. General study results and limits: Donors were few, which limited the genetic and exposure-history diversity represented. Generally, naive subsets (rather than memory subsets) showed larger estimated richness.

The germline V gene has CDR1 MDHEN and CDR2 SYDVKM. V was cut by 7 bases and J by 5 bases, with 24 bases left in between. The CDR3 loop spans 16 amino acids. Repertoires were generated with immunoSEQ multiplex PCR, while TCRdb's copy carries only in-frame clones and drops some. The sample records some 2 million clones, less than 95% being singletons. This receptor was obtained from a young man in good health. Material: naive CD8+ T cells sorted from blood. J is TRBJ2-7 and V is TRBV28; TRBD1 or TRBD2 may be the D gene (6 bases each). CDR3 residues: CASTKTLGGGFHEQYF. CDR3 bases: TGTGCCAGCACGAAGACGCTGGGGGGCGGATTCCACGAGCAGTACTTC. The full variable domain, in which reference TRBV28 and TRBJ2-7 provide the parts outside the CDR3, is DVKVTQSSRYLVKRTGEKVFLECVQDMDHENMFWYRQDPGLGLRLIYFSYDVKMKEKGDIPEGYSVSREKKERFSLILESASTNQTSMYLCASTKTLGGGFHEQYFGPGTRLTVT.